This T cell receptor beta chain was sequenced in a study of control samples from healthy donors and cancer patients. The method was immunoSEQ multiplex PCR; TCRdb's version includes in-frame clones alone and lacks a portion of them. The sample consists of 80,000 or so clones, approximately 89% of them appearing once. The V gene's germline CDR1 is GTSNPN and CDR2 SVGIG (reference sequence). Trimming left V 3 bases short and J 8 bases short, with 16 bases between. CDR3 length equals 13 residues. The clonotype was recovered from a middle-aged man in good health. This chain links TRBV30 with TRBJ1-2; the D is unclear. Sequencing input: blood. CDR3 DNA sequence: TGTGCCTGGAGCCCGGACCTTCATGAGGGCTACACCTTC. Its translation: CAWSPDLHEGYTF.